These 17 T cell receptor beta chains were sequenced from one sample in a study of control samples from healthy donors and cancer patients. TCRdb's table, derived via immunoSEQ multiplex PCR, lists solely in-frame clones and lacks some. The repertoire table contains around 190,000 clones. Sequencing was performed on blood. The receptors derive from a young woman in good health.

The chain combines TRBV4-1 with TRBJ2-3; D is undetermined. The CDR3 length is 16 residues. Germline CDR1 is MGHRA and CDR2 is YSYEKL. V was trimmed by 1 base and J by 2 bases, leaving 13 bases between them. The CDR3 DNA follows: TGCGCCAGCAGCCAAGGGTATGGGTTGCCCACAGATACGCAGTATTTT. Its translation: CASSQGYGLPTDTQYF.

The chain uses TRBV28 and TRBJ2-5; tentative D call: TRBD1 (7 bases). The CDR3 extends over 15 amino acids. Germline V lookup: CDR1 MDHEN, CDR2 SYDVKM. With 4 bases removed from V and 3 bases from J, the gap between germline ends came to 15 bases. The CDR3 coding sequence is TGTGCCAGCAGTTACGCCGGCAGGGGGGAAGAGACCCAGTACTTC. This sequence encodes CASSYAGRGEETQYF.

The CDR3 DNA is TGTGCCAGCAGCCCGACTCTGACAGGGCTTAGTTCACCCCTCCACTTT. This sequence encodes CASSPTLTGLSSPLHF. The chain joins TRBV4-2 to TRBJ1-6; TRBD1 agrees at 7 bases. This CDR3 has 16 residues. V lost 4 bases, J lost 9 bases, and 12 bases stayed unmatched. Germline V CDR1 and CDR2: LGHNA, YNFKEQ.

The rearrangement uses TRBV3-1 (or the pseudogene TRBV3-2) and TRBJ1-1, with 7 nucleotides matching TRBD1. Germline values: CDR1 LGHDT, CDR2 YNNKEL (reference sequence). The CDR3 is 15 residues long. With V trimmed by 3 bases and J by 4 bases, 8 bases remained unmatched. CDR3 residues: CASSHSGGLATEAFF. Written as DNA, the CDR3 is TGTGCCAGCAGCCACTCAGGGGGGTTGGCCACTGAAGCTTTCTTT.

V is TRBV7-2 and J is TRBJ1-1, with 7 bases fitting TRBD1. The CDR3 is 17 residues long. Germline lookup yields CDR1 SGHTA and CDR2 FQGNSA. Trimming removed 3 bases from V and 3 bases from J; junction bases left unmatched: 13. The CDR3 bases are TGTGCCAGCAGCTTTACCACTCAGGGGGTGGGGGACACTGAAGCTTTCTTT. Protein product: CASSFTTQGVGDTEAFF.

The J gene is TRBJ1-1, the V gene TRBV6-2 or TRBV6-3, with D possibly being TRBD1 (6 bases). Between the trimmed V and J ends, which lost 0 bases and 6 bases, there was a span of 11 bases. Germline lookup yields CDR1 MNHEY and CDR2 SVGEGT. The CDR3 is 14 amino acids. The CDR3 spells CASSYSHEGAEAFF. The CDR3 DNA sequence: TGTGCCAGCAGTTACTCCCACGAGGGGGCTGAAGCTTTCTTT.

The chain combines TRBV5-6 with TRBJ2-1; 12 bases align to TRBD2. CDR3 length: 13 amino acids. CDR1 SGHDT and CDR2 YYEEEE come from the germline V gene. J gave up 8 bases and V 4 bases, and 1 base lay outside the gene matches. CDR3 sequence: CASSRLAGDEQFF. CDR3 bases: TGTGCCAGCAGCCGACTAGCGGGGGATGAGCAGTTCTTC.

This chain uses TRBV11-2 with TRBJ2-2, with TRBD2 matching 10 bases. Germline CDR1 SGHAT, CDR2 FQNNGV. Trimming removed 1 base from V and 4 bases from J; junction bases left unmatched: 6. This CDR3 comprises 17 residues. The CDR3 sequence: CASSLGAGGPGTGELFF. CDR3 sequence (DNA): TGTGCCAGCAGCTTAGGAGCGGGGGGGCCCGGCACCGGGGAGCTGTTTTTT.

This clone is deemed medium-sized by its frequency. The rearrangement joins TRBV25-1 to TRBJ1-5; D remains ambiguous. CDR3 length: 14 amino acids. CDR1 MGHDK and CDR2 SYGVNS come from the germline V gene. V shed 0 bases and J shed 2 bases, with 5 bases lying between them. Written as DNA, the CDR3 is TGTGCCAGCAGTGAATATGAGGGCAATCAGCCCCAGCATTTT. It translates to CASSEYEGNQPQHF.

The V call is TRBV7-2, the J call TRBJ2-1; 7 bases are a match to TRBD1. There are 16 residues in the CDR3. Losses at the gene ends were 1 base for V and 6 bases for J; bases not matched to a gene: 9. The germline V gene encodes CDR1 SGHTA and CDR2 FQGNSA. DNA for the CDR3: TGTGCCAGCAGCTTAGAGACAGGGTCCCCATCCAATGAGCAGTTCTTC. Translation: CASSLETGSPSNEQFF.

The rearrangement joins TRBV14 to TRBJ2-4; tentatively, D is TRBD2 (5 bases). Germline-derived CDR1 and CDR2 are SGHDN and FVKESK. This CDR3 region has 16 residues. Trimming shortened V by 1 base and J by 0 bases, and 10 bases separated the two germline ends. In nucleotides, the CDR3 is TGTGCCAGCAGCCAAGGGGAGCCCCGAGCCAAAAACATTCAGTACTTC. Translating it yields CASSQGEPRAKNIQYF.

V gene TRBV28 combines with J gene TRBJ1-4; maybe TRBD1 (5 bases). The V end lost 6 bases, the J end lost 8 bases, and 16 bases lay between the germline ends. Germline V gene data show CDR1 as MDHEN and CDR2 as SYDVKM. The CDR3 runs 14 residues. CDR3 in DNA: TGTGCCAGCAGCTCGGGGGGGGAGGCCGAAAAACTGTTTTTT. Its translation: CASSSGGEAEKLFF.

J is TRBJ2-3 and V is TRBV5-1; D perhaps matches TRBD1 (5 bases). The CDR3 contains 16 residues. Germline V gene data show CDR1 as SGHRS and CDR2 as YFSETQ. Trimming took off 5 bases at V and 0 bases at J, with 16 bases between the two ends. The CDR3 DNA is TGCGCCAGCAGAGGACAACCCGTGACTAGCACAGATACGCAGTATTTT. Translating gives CASRGQPVTSTDTQYF.

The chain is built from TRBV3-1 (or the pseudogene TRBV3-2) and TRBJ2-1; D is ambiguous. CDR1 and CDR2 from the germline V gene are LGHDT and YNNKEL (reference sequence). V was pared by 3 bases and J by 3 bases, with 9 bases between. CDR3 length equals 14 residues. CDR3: CASSHPVSYNEQFF. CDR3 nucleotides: TGTGCCAGCAGCCACCCAGTCAGCTACAATGAGCAGTTCTTC.

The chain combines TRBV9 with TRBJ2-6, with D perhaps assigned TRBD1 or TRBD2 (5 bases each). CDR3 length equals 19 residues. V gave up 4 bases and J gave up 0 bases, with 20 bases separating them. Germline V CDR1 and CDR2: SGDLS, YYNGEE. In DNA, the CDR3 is TGTGCCAGCAGCCTCCCCCTTGAGGGGCCCACCTCTGGGGCCAACGTCCTGACTTTC. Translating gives CASSLPLEGPTSGANVLTF.

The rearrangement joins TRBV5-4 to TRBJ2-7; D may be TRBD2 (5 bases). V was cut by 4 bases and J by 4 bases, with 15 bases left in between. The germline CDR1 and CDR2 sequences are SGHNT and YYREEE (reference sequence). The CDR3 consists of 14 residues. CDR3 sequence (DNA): TGTGCCAGCAGCCCAGTCCCTACGGGGTACGAGCAGTACTTC. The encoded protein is CASSPVPTGYEQYF. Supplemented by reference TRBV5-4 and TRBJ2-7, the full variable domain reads ETGVTQSPTHLIKTRGQQVTLRCSSQSGHNTVSWYQQALGQGPQFIFQYYREEENGRGNFPPRFSGLQFPNYSSELNVNALELDDSALYLCASSPVPTGYEQYFGPGTRLTVT.

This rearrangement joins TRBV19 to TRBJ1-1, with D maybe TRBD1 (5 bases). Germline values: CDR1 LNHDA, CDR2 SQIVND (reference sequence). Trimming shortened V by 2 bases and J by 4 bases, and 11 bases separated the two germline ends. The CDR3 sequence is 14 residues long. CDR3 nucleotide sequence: TGTGCCAGTAGTATACAAGGGGTGGCCACTGAAGCTTTCTTT. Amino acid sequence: CASSIQGVATEAFF.